A selection of T cell receptor beta chains follows, all from one sample in a study of identical twins. TCRdb recomputed calls from the 5' RACE reads with MiXCR, one row per CDR3 protein. The sample records 1,800,000 or so distinct CDR3 sequences, roughly a third being singletons. Sample: cord blood. The receptors stem from a newborn girl in good health. Both conserved end residues are part of each CDR3.

v_call,j_call,cdr3_length,cdr3_aa
TRBV6-5,TRBJ2-3,18,CASSYTRVGMGSGKAQYF
TRBV12-3/TRBV12-4,TRBJ2-1,16,CASSFAARTKNNEQFF
TRBV19,TRBJ2-1,11,CASSIRKQQFF
TRBV4-2,TRBJ2-1,13,CASSQGFRAEQFF
TRBV7-9,TRBJ1-4,13,CASSLQGFEKLFF
TRBV27,TRBJ2-1,15,CASSPRLAWGNEQFF
TRBV6-6,TRBJ1-6,17,CASSSVDRDSYNSPLHF
TRBV6-1,TRBJ1-2,15,CASSEAHRRGAGYTF
TRBV7-2,TRBJ2-1,13,CASSPGLGHEQFF
TRBV27,-,16,CASSLFPRDRGYEQYF
TRBV29-1,TRBJ2-5,20,CSVEVGPSGREQEYQETQYF
TRBV12-3/TRBV12-4,TRBJ2-4,17,CASSPTGTGGPGNIQYF
TRBV20-1,TRBJ2-5,14,CSARTATNQETQYF
TRBV28,TRBJ1-5,18,CASSSTLDRVDSNQPQHF
TRBV20-1,TRBJ2-1,14,CSARGSRFYNEQFF
TRBV25-1,TRBJ2-1,16,CASSGRWGREDNEQFF
TRBV2,-,12,CATQTSANEQYF
TRBV7-9,TRBJ2-1,18,CASSPLKRGQGPYNEQCF
TRBV25-1,TRBJ2-5,15,CASRSRAAPQETQYF
TRBV11-1,TRBJ2-3,13,CASGGGATDTQYF
TRBV29-1,TRBJ2-1,14,CSVGPSGSYNEQFF